The TCR beta chain under discussion was sequenced for a study of shared T cell receptors in the human thymus. Generated by immunoSEQ multiplex PCR, the TCRdb table keeps only in-frame clones and is missing some. The data hold approximately 660,000 clones, with roughly 90% observed a single time. This sample also belongs to another study, concerning human thymus T cells. That source reports: Thymus was obtained from resections taken during corrective heart surgery. Thymic and blood repertoires appeared to carry a bias in their V and J gene usage.

The sequence was collected from a boy under two years old with a congenital heart defect. The sample comprised thymocytes.

In nucleotides, the CDR3 is TGTGCCACCAGCAGAGAACAGGGGCGCAATCAGCCCCAGCATTTT. It translates to CATSREQGRNQPQHF. The V call is TRBV15, the J call TRBJ1-5; TRBD1 matches 7 bases. The V and J ends lost 0 bases and 2 bases, in that order; junction bases with no gene match: 1. Germline V gene lookup returns CDR1 LNHNV and CDR2 YYDKDF (reference sequence). The CDR3 runs to 15 residues.